This TCR beta chain appears in the sequencing data of a study of blood T cell repertoires in COVID-19. Study in general: T cells, B-cell-depleted T cells, or PBMCs supplied cDNA or gDNA.

Per germline, CDR1 LNHDA and CDR2 SQIVND (reference sequence). Trimming removed 6 bases at V and 0 bases at J, with 17 bases between. The CDR3 is 16 residues long. This clone was detected only a few times. Original processing notes: By means of reference gene primer amplification, nucleated cell counts were estimated. TCRdb's table, derived via immunoSEQ multiplex PCR, lists solely in-frame clones and lacks some. That table furnishes V, J and clone size, whereas the DNA furnished D and trimming. The sample includes about 100,000 clones, just under 80% seen only once; the top ten take around 17%. The receptor was derived from a human donor in a cohort sampled during active COVID-19. The chain carries TRBV19 and TRBJ1-1, with D possibly matching TRBD1 (6 bases). The sample consisted of peripheral blood. CDR3: CASSDQGTKMNTEAFF. The CDR3 DNA sequence: TGTGCCAGTAGCGATCAGGGGACAAAAATGAACACTGAAGCTTTCTTT.